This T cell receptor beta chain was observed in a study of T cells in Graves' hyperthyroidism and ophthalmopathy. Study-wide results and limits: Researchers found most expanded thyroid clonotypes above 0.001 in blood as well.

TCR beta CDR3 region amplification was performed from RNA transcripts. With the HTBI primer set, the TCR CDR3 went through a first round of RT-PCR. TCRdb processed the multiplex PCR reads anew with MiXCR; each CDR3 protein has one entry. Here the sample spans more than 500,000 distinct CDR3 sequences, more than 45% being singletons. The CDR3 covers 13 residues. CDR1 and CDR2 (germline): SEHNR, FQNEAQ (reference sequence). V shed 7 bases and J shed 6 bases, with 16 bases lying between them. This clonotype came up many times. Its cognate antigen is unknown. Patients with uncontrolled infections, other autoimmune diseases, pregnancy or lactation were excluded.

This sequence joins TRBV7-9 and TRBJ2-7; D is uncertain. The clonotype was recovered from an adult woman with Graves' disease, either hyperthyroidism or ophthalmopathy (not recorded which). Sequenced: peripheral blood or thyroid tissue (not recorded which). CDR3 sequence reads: CASTKGAVGEQYF. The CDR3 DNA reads TGTGCCAGCACCAAGGGCGCCGTCGGCGAGCAGTACTTC. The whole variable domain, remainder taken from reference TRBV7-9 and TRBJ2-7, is DTGVSQNPRHKITKRGQNVTFRCDPISEHNRLYWYRQTLGQGPEFLTYFQNEAQLEKSRLLSDRFSAERPKGSFSTLEIQRTEQGDSAMYLCASTKGAVGEQYFGPGTRLTVT.